This T cell receptor beta chain stems from a study of blood T cells in healthy people across ages. Study observations and caveats: The unknown donor CMV status may have confounded expanded clonotype changes. While age rose, TCR beta diversity per million T cells dropped in a roughly linear way. Researchers said unsorted PBMCs prevented a conclusive naive versus antigen-experienced comparison.

Each donor gave approximately 9.7 milliliters of peripheral blood. Of note for this clonotype: Its cognate antigen is unknown.

Together with a sample-barcoded 5' primer, a J-beta primer mix was included in a second PCR lasting roughly 6 to 12 cycles. One entry per CDR3 protein, called by TCRdb with MiXCR from the 5' RACE reads. The sample contains about 1,800,000 distinct CDR3 sequences, 28% of which appear only once. V lost 3 bases and J lost 8, with 13 bases in between. The CDR3 extends over 14 amino acids. CDR1 ENHRY and CDR2 SYGVKD come from the germline V gene. This clonotype was sampled from a woman in her twenties or thirties in good health. The rearrangement uses TRBV10-3 and TRBJ1-4; a weak D match, TRBD1 (5 bases). Material for sequencing was blood. The CDR3 coding sequence is TGTGCCATCAGTGAAAGGGGCGCTGGGGAAAAACTGTTTTTT. Its protein product is CAISERGAGEKLFF.